These T cell receptor beta chains were read from a single sample in a study of technical replicates of blood from several donors. The repertoire was sequenced with immunoSEQ multiplex PCR; TCRdb's copy has only in-frame clones and lacks some. The sample contains 51,000 or so clones, 80% to 95% of which appear only once. The material sequenced was PBMCs. Receptor source: a human donor in good health. Some clones in this sample may be carry-over from other donors' samples. The CDR3 runs from the conserved cysteine through the conserved F or W. Fields, in order: CDR3 length, clone size, J gene, V gene, D gene, CDR3 DNA, CDR3 protein. D genes are given only for firm matches. Only some rows state a clone size, as once, few, many or a class for expanded clones.

>15|NA|TRBJ1-1|TRBV5-6|NA
TGTGCCAGCAGCTTGGAGGGGAGGCGGGACACTGAAGCTTTCTTT
CASSLEGRRDTEAFF
>13|NA|TRBJ2-7|TRBV11-3|TRBD1
TGTGCCAGCAGCCTACGGACAGGGAACGAGCAGTACTTC
CASSLRTGNEQYF
>15|once|TRBJ2-3|TRBV10-2|TRBD2
TGCGCCAGCAGTGAAATAGCGGGATTTTCAGATACGCAGTATTTT
CASSEIAGFSDTQYF
>13|NA|TRBJ1-1|TRBV7-6|NA
TGTGCCAGCAGCCCGGGGGTGGGTACTGAAGCTTTCTTT
CASSPGVGTEAFF
>15|NA|TRBJ2-7|TRBV6-1|TRBD2
TGTGCCAGCAGTGAATCGACTAGCGGGAGCTACGAGCAGTACTTC
CASSESTSGSYEQYF
>13|NA|TRBJ2-7|TRBV11-2|NA
TGTGCCAGCAGCACAAGACTAGTCTACGAGCAGTACTTC
CASSTRLVYEQYF
>13|NA|TRBJ1-2|TRBV10-3|NA
TGTGCCATCAGTGAGCAGGGACTTTATGGCTACACCTTC
CAISEQGLYGYTF
>16|NA|TRBJ2-3|TRBV5-4|TRBD2
TGTGCCAGCAGCTTGGGCAGCGGGGCCAGCACAGATACGCAGTATTTT
CASSLGSGASTDTQYF
>15|NA|TRBJ2-2|TRBV7-3|TRBD2
TGTGCCAGCAGGTCGAGCGGGGGAGGCACCGGGGAGCTGTTTTTT
CASRSSGGGTGELFF
>14|NA|TRBJ2-5|TRBV4-1|NA
TGCGCCAGCAGCCAAGTAGGCCCTAGGGAGACCCAGTACTTC
CASSQVGPRETQYF
>12|NA|TRBJ1-4|TRBV28|NA
TGTGCCAGCTCCACCGGGAATGAAAAACTGTTTTTT
CASSTGNEKLFF
>15|NA|TRBJ2-7|TRBV7-9|TRBD1
TGTGCCAGCAGCTCGCAAGGGACAGGGTCCCTTAGTGTGTACTTC
CASSSQGTGSLSVYF
>14|NA|TRBJ2-5|TRBV7-2|NA
TGTGCCAGCAGAATAACAGGGAGCCAAGAGACCCAGTACTTC
CASRITGSQETQYF
>14|NA|TRBJ1-2|TRBV29-1|TRBD1
TGCAGCGTTGAAGGGGCGGCAGGGGGATATGGCTACACCTTC
CSVEGAAGGYGYTF
>16|NA|TRBJ2-5|TRBV2|TRBD2
TGTGCCAGCAGTGGCCGACTAGCGGGGGACCTCCAGACCCAGTACTTC
CASSGRLAGDLQTQYF
>13|NA|TRBJ1-2|TRBV6-5|TRBD1
TGTGCCAGCAGTTATTTGGGCGGGACAGGGGTCACCTTC
CASSYLGGTGVTF
>16|NA|TRBJ2-3|TRBV7-2|TRBD2
TGTGCCAGCAGCCCGACTAGCGGGAGGGGTTTAGATACGCAGTATTTT
CASSPTSGRGLDTQYF
>13|NA|TRBJ1-6|TRBV5-1|NA
TGCGCCAGCAGCTCGGAGGGGAATTCACCCCTCCACTTT
CASSSEGNSPLHF
>13|NA|TRBJ1-2|TRBV2|NA
TGTGCCAGCAGCCAGGGAGGGCTCTATGGCTACACCTTC
CASSQGGLYGYTF
>12|NA|TRBJ2-5|TRBV29-1|NA
TGCAGCGTGCTAAGGGGGATCGAGACCCAGTACTTC
CSVLRGIETQYF
>15|NA|TRBJ1-1|TRBV7-3|NA
TGTGCCAGCAGACAAAGCGCAGGGATGAACACTGAAGCTTTCTTT
CASRQSAGMNTEAFF
>14|NA|TRBJ1-5|TRBV5-6|TRBD1
TGTGCCAGCAGACAGGACAGGATCCATCAGCCCCAGCATTTT
CASRQDRIHQPQHF
>14|NA|TRBJ2-7|TRBV2|TRBD1
TGTGCCAGCAGTTCGGGACAGGGCGCGTACGAGCAGTACTTC
CASSSGQGAYEQYF
>13|NA|TRBJ1-4|TRBV25-1|NA
TGTGCCAGCAGTGATGGGCGCATAGAAAAACTGTTTTTT
CASSDGRIEKLFF
>19|NA|TRBJ2-5|TRBV7-9|TRBD2
TGTGCCAGCAGCCGAAACCAGGGACTAGCGGGGGCAAGCCAAGAGACCCAGTACTTC
CASSRNQGLAGASQETQYF
>14|NA|TRBJ1-1|TRBV7-8|NA
TGTGCCAGCAGCCTTTGGCGGGAAGAGGCTGAAGCTTTCTTT
CASSLWREEAEAFF
>13|NA|TRBJ2-5|TRBV30|NA
TGTGCCTGGAGTGGCGGGAACCAAGAGACCCAGTACTTC
CAWSGGNQETQYF
>16|once|TRBJ2-1|TRBV29-1|NA
TGCAGCGTTGAAGACTTAGGAGAAAGCTCCTACAATGAGCAGTTCTTC
CSVEDLGESSYNEQFF
>14|once|TRBJ1-2|TRBV19|NA
TGTGCCAGTAGCCGTGGATGGGAGGACTATGGCTACACCTTC
CASSRGWEDYGYTF
>16|NA|TRBJ1-2|TRBV7-9|NA
TGTGCCAGCAGCCCTAGGGACATAACGGAGTCCTATGGCTACACCTTC
CASSPRDITESYGYTF
>13|NA|TRBJ1-5|TRBV30|NA
TGTGCCTGGAAGGGGGAGGGAGGACAGCCCCAGCATTTT
CAWKGEGGQPQHF
>17|NA|TRBJ2-7|TRBV4-2|NA
TGTGCCAGCAGCCAAGATCAGTGGGGAAGGGGGTCCTACGAGCAGTACTTC
CASSQDQWGRGSYEQYF
>14|NA|TRBJ2-7|TRBV18|TRBD2
TGTGCCAGCTCAATGACTAGCGGACCATACGAGCAGTACTTC
CASSMTSGPYEQYF
>17|NA|TRBJ2-7|TRBV13|TRBD2
TGTGCCAGCACCCCTCCTGGAGTAGCGGGAGTCTCCTACGAGCAGTACTTC
CASTPPGVAGVSYEQYF
>16|NA|TRBJ1-1|TRBV4-1|NA
TGCGCCAGCAGCGCTACCGGTGTCAGGATGAACACTGAAGCTTTCTTT
CASSATGVRMNTEAFF
>14|NA|TRBJ1-3|TRBV30|NA
TGTGCCTGGGGTACGGGGGTCTCTGGAAACACCATATATTTT
CAWGTGVSGNTIYF
>15|NA|TRBJ2-3|TRBV4-3|NA
TGCGCCAGCAGCCAATACCAGCGGTTCACAGATACGCAGTATTTT
CASSQYQRFTDTQYF
>15|NA|TRBJ1-1|TRBV11-2|TRBD1
TGTGCCAGCAGCGCATGGACAGGTTGGGACACTGAAGCTTTCTTT
CASSAWTGWDTEAFF
>14|NA|TRBJ1-2|TRBV7-2|TRBD1
TGTGCCAGCAGCCATGGACAGGGAGGGAAGGGCTACACCTTC
CASSHGQGGKGYTF
>13|NA|TRBJ2-5|TRBV7-7|NA
TGTGCCAGCAGCTTAGCGATGCGAGAGACCCAGTACTTC
CASSLAMRETQYF
>14|NA|TRBJ2-5|TRBV9|TRBD2
TGTGCCAGCAGCCCGGGACTAACCCAAGAGACCCAGTACTTC
CASSPGLTQETQYF
>16|NA|TRBJ2-7|TRBV27|NA
TGTGCCAGCAGCCGGACACCACAGAGCGGGACAAGCGAGCAGTACTTC
CASSRTPQSGTSEQYF
>14|NA|TRBJ2-7|TRBV6-5|TRBD1
TGTGCCAGCAGACGCCAGACAGGGGCCTACGAGCAGTACTTC
CASRRQTGAYEQYF
>16|once|TRBJ1-2|TRBV4-1|NA
TGCGCCAGCAGCCGAGAAGAACAGGGTTCTAACTATGGCTACACCTTC
CASSREEQGSNYGYTF
>14|NA|TRBJ1-2|TRBV2|TRBD1
TGTGCCAGCAGTGAAGAGCAGGGGGTAGGTGGCTACACCTTC
CASSEEQGVGGYTF
>15|NA|TRBJ2-7|TRBV30|TRBD2
TGTGCCTGGAGTCAGGGGACTAGCGCTTACTACGAGCAGTACTTC
CAWSQGTSAYYEQYF
>18|NA|TRBJ2-1|TRBV9|TRBD2
TGTGCCAGCAGCGGCCGGCTAGCGGGGGGGGACCACTACAATGAGCAGTTCTTC
CASSGRLAGGDHYNEQFF
>15|once|TRBJ2-1|TRBV4-1|TRBD2
TGCGCCAGCAGCCATGAGGGACTAGCGGGCGGAAGATGGTTCTTC
CASSHEGLAGGRWFF
>13|NA|TRBJ1-5|TRBV5-1|NA
TGCGCCAGCAGGGAGGGCCACCAACAGCCCCAGCATTTT
CASREGHQQPQHF
>15|NA|TRBJ1-5|TRBV2|NA
TGTGCCAGCAGCGAACCAGGACGGCGGGGACAGCCCCAGCATTTT
CASSEPGRRGQPQHF
>14|once|TRBJ2-7|TRBV5-1|NA
TGCGCCAGCCGGCAGGGCTTATTTATCTACGAGCAGTACTTC
CASRQGLFIYEQYF
>14|NA|TRBJ2-3|TRBV5-6|TRBD1
TGTGCCAGCAGCTTGGGACAGGGGTGGGATACGCAGTATTTT
CASSLGQGWDTQYF
>13|NA|TRBJ1-1|TRBV4-2|NA
TGTGCCAGCAGCCAAGATGTCCGGGCTGAAGCTTTCTTT
CASSQDVRAEAFF
>17|NA|TRBJ2-1|TRBV9|NA
TGTGCCAGCAGCCCCAAGCCCCCGGGCGGGGTCTACAATGAGCAGTTCTTC
CASSPKPPGGVYNEQFF
>16|NA|TRBJ2-1|TRBV5-1|NA
TGCGCCAGCAGCGGCCGTCTAGCGATGTCCTACAATGAGCAGTTCTTC
CASSGRLAMSYNEQFF
>14|NA|TRBJ2-1|TRBV6-6|NA
TGTGCCAGCAGTTACATGTCCCAGGGCGATGAGCAGTTCTTC
CASSYMSQGDEQFF
>17|NA|TRBJ2-2|TRBV5-4|TRBD2
TGTGCCAGCAGCCCGGGAGGGCTAGTAATCGACACCGGGGAGCTGTTTTTT
CASSPGGLVIDTGELFF